The source of this T cell receptor (beta chain) is a study of OX40 agonist ivuxolimab in advanced cancers. Study-wide results and limits: Compared with CD4+, CD8+ T cells on average had more expanded clones.

To note about this clone: Its target is unknown.

Data came from immunoSEQ multiplex PCR; TCRdb stores just in-frame clones and leaves some out. The table includes about 33,000 clones, 89% detected once. The J segment lost 0 bases and the V segment lost 2 bases, leaving 5 bases of the junction unmatched. In germline, CDR1 is SGDLS, CDR2 YYNGEE. There are 16 residues in the CDR3. Blood specimens came from baseline, cycle 4 day 1, and cycle 7 day 1. The genes are TRBV9 and TRBJ1-3, with 7 bases identical to TRBD1. This clonotype was obtained from an adult with an advanced solid tumor such as melanoma, head and neck, liver or kidney cancer. The source material was CD4+ or CD8+ T cells sorted from blood, sampled in a trial of the OX40 agonist ivuxolimab. CDR3 region: CASSVSGQLSGNTIYF. The CDR3, as DNA: TGTGCCAGCAGCGTCTCGGGACAGCTCTCTGGAAACACCATATATTTT.